The clone carrying this T cell receptor (beta chain) came up a few times. iRepertoire HTBI primers and Arm-PCR of CDR3 regions built TCR beta libraries. TCRdb re-analysed the multiplex PCR reads in MiXCR, keeping a single row per CDR3 protein. The sample holds 400,000 or so distinct CDR3 sequences, around 21% seen once. Germline V gene lookup returns CDR1 DFQATT and CDR2 SNEGSKA (reference sequence). The CDR3 is 14 amino acids. The V segment lost 1 base and the J segment 10 bases; nucleotides outside the gene matches: 10. The entry originates in a study of regulatory T cells in long-lasting Graves disease. Time point meaning: persistent/refractory GD, antithyroid drugs over 5 years with positive TRAb. PBMC RNA served as the TCR library source.

The V and J genes are TRBV20-1 and TRBJ1-2; 9 bases align to TRBD1. Sequenced material: peripheral blood mononuclear cells (PBMCs), taken when the disease was refractory, from a patient treated with antithyroid drugs. This receptor was identified in a female donor with Graves disease. The CDR3, as DNA: TGCAGTGCTAGAGGCTCAAGGACAGGGGTTAACTACACCTTC. Its protein is CSARGSRTGVNYTF.